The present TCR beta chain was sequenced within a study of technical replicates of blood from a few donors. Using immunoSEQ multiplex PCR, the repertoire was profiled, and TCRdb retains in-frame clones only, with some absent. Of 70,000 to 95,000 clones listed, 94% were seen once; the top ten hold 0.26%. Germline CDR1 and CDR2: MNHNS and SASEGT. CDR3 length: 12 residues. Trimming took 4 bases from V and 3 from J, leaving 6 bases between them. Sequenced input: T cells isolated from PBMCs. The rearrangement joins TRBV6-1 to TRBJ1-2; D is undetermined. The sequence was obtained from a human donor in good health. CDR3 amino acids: CASSGTDYGYTF. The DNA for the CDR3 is TGTGCCAGCAGTGGCACAGACTATGGCTACACCTTC.